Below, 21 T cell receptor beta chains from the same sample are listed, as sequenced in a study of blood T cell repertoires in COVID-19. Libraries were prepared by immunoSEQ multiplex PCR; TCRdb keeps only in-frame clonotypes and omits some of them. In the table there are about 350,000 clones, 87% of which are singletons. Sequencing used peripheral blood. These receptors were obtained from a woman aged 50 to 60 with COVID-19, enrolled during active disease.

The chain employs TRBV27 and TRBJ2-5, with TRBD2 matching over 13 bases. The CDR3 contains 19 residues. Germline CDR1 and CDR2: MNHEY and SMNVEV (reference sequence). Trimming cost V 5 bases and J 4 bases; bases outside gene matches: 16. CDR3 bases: TGTGCCAGCAGTCCTTTGCTACTAGCGGGAGGGCGAACTCGAGAGACCCAGTACTTC. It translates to CASSPLLLAGGRTRETQYF.

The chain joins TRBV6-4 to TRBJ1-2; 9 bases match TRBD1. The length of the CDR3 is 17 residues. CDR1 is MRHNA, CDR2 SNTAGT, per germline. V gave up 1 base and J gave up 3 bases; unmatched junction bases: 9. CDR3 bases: TGTGCCAGCAGTGACTTGGACAGGGGCCTTTTTTACTATGGCTACACCTTC. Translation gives CASSDLDRGLFYYGYTF.

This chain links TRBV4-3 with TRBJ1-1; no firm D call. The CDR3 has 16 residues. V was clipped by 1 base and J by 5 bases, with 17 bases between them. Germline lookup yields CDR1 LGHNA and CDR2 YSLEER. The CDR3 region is CASSQGLPPGTTEAFF. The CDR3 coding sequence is TGCGCCAGCAGCCAAGGTCTACCCCCGGGAACGACTGAAGCTTTCTTT.

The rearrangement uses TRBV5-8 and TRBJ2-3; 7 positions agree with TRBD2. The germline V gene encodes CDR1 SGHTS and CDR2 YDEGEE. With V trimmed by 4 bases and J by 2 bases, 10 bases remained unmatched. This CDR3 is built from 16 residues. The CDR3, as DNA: TGTGCCAGCAGCCCGGGACTGGGAGGGCCCACAGATACGCAGTATTTT. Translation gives CASSPGLGGPTDTQYF.

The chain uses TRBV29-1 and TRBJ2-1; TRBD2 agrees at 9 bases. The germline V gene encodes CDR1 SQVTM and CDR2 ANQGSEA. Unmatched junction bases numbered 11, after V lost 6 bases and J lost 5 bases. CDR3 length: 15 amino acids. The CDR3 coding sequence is TGCAGCGTCCCAAGGGCTAGCGGGACAAACAATGAGCAGTTCTTC. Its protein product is CSVPRASGTNNEQFF.

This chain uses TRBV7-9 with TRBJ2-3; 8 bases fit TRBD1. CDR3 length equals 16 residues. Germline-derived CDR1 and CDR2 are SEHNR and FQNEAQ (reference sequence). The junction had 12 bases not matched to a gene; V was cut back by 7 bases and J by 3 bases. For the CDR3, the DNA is TGTGCCAGCAAACCTAAACAGGGGGATCGGACAGATACGCAGTATTTT. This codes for CASKPKQGDRTDTQYF.

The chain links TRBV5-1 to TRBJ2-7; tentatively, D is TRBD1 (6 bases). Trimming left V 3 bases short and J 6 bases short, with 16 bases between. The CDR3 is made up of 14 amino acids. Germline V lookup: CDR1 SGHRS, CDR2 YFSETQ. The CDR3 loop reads CASSSNILGGEQYF. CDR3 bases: TGCGCCAGCAGCTCCAATATTTTAGGGGGCGAGCAGTACTTC.

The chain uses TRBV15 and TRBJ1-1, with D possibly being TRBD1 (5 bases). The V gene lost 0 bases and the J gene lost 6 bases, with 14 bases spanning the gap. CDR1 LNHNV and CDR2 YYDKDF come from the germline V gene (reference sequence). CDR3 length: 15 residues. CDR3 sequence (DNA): TGTGCCACCAGCAGAGATCGGTTTAGGGGCGCTGAAGCTTTCTTT. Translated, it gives CATSRDRFRGAEAFF.

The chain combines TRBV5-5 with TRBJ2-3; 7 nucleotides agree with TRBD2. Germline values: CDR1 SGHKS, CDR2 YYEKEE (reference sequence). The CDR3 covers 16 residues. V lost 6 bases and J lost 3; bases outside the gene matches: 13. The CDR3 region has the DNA TGTGCCAGCACCCCGGCTGGGGGGGGGTGGACAGATACGCAGTATTTT. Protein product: CASTPAGGGWTDTQYF.

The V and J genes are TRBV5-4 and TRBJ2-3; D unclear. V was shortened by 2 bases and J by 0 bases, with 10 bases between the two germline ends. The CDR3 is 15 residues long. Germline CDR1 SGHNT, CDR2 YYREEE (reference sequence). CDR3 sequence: CASSLRQTSTDTQYF. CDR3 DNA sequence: TGTGCCAGCAGCTTACGACAAACAAGCACAGATACGCAGTATTTT.

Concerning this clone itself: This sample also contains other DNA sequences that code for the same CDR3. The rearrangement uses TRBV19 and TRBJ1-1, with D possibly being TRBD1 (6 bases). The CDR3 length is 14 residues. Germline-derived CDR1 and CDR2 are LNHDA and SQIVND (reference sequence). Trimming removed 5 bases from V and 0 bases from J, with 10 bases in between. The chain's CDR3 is CASSPQGLNTEAFF. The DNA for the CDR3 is TGTGCCAGTAGTCCACAGGGATTGAACACTGAAGCTTTCTTT.

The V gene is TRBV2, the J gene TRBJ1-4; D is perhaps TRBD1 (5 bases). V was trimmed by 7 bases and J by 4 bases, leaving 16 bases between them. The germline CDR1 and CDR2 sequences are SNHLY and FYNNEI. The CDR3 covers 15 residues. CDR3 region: CASKAGPFINEKLFF. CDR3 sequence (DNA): TGTGCCAGCAAGGCAGGGCCGTTCATTAATGAAAAACTGTTTTTT. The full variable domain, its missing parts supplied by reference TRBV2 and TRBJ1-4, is EPEVTQTPSHQVTQMGQEVILRCVPISNHLYFYWYRQILGQKVEFLVSFYNNEISEKSEIFDDQFSVERPDGSNFTLKIRSTKLEDSAMYFCASKAGPFINEKLFFGSGTQLSVL.

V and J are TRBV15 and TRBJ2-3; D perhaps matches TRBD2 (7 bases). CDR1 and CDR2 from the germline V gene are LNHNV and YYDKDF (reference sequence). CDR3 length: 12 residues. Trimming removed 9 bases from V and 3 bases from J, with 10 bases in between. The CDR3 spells CATGGATDTQYF. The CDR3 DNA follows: TGTGCCACTGGGGGGGCAACAGATACGCAGTATTTT.

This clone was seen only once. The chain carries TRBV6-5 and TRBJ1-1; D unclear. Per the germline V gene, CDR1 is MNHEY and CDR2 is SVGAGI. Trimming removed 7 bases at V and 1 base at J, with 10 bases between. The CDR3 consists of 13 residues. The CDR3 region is CASTINRNTEAFF. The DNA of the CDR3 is TGTGCCAGCACCATCAACAGGAACACTGAAGCTTTCTTT.

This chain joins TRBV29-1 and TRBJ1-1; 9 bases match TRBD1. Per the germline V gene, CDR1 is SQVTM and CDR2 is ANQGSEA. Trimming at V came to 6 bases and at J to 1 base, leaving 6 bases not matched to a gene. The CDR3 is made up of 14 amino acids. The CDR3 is CSVKPQGANTEAFF. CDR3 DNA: TGCAGCGTCAAGCCACAGGGGGCGAACACTGAAGCTTTCTTT.

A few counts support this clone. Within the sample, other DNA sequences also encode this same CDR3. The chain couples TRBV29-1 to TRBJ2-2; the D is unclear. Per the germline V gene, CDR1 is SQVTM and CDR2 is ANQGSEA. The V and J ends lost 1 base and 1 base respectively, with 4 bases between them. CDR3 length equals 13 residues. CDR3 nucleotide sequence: TGCAGCGTTGAAGGTCTGAACACCGGGGAGCTGTTTTTT. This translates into CSVEGLNTGELFF.

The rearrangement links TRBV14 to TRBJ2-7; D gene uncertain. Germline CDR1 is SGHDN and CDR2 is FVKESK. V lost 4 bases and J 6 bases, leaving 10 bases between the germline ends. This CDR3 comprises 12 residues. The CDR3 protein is CASSRSRGEQYF. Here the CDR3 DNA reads TGTGCCAGCAGCCGGTCTAGAGGCGAGCAGTACTTC.

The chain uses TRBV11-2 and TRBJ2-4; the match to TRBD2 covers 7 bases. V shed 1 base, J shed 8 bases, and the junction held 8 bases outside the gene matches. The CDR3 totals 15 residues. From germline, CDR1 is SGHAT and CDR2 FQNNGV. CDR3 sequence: CASSLAGRVLDIQYF. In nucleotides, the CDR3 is TGTGCCAGCAGCTTAGCGGGGAGGGTTTTGGACATTCAGTACTTC.

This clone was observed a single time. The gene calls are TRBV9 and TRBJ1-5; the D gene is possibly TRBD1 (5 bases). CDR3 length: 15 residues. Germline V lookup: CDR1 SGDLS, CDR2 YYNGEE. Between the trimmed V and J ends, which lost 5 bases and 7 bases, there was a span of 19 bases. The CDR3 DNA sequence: TGTGCCAGCAGGTCCGGGACGGCGACTAGACAGCCCCAGCATTTT. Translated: CASRSGTATRQPQHF.

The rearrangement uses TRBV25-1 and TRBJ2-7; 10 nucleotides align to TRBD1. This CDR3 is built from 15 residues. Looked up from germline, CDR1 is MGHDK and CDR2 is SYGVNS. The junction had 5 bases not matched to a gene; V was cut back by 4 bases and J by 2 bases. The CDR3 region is CASSGWDRGTYEQYF. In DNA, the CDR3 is TGTGCCAGCAGTGGATGGGACAGGGGAACCTACGAGCAGTACTTC.

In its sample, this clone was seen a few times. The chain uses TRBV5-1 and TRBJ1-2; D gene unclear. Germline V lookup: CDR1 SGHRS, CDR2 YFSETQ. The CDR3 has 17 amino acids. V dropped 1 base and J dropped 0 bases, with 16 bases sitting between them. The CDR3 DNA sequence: TGCGCCAGCAGCTTGATTTCCCCTCCCACAGCTAACTATGGCTACACCTTC. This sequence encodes CASSLISPPTANYGYTF. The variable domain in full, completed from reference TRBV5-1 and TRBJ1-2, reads KAGVTQTPRYLIKTRGQQVTLSCSPISGHRSVSWYQQTPGQGLQFLFEYFSETQRNKGNFPGRFSGRQFSNSRSEMNVSTLELGDSALYLCASSLISPPTANYGYTFGSGTRLTVV.